A selection of T cell receptor beta chains follows, all from one sample in a study of beta chain features in type 1 diabetes. The data were produced by immunoSEQ multiplex PCR, yet TCRdb's version contains in-frame clones alone and is incomplete. The sample records hundreds of thousands of clones, over 12% being singletons. Sequencing was carried out using naive CD4+ T cells from blood. Receptors originate from a man aged 18 to 29 with type 1 diabetes. Each CDR3 is given with its conserved first and last residue. A D gene is named only where the DNA matches it firmly. Some rows mark clone size as missing; the rest say once, few, many or name a class of expanded clone.

cdr3_aa: CASSSLGQGANYGYTF; cdr3_nt: TGTGCCAGTAGTAGCCTCGGACAGGGGGCGAACTATGGCTACACCTTC; v_call: TRBV19; d_call: TRBD1; j_call: TRBJ1-2; clone_size: -
cdr3_aa: CSVRSASGRRDTQYF; cdr3_nt: TGCAGCGTCCGTTCGGCTAGCGGGAGGCGAGATACGCAGTATTTT; v_call: TRBV29-1; d_call: TRBD2; j_call: TRBJ2-3; clone_size: -
cdr3_aa: CASWDNSYEQYF; cdr3_nt: TGTGCCAGTTGGGACAACTCCTACGAGCAGTACTTC; v_call: TRBV2; d_call: -; j_call: TRBJ2-7; clone_size: -
cdr3_aa: CASSELLAGNTGELFF; cdr3_nt: TGTGCCAGCAGTGAACTACTAGCGGGAAACACCGGGGAGCTGTTTTTT; v_call: TRBV2; d_call: TRBD2; j_call: TRBJ2-2; clone_size: -
cdr3_aa: CASSEAVGQGGAFF; cdr3_nt: TGTGCCAGCAGTGAAGCGGTGGGACAGGGCGGAGCTTTCTTT; v_call: TRBV2; d_call: TRBD1; j_call: TRBJ1-1; clone_size: few
cdr3_aa: CASSLVLATYNEQFF; cdr3_nt: TGTGCCAGCAGTTTAGTATTAGCGACCTACAATGAGCAGTTCTTC; v_call: TRBV28; d_call: -; j_call: TRBJ2-1; clone_size: few
cdr3_aa: CASSFWGSADTQYF; cdr3_nt: TGTGCCAGCAGTTTCTGGGGTAGCGCAGATACGCAGTATTTT; v_call: TRBV27; d_call: -; j_call: TRBJ2-3; clone_size: -
cdr3_aa: CASSLMLAGATDTQYF; cdr3_nt: TGTGCCAGCAGCTTAATGCTAGCGGGAGCTACAGATACGCAGTATTTT; v_call: TRBV7-2; d_call: TRBD2; j_call: TRBJ2-3; clone_size: few
cdr3_aa: CASSLVGSGDNEQFF; cdr3_nt: TGCGCCAGCAGCTTGGTTGGTAGCGGGGACAATGAGCAGTTCTTC; v_call: TRBV5-1; d_call: TRBD2; j_call: TRBJ2-1; clone_size: few
cdr3_aa: CASRGQAFQFF; cdr3_nt: TGTGCCAGCAGAGGACAGGCTTTTCAGTTCTTC; v_call: TRBV27; d_call: TRBD1; j_call: TRBJ2-1; clone_size: few
cdr3_aa: CSGHPQETQYF; cdr3_nt: TGCAGTGGACACCCCCAAGAGACCCAGTACTTC; v_call: TRBV20-1; d_call: -; j_call: TRBJ2-5; clone_size: few
cdr3_aa: CASARRAGGPTYEQYF; cdr3_nt: TGTGCCAGCGCCCGCCGGGCGGGAGGTCCCACCTACGAGCAGTACTTC; v_call: TRBV5-4; d_call: TRBD2; j_call: TRBJ2-7; clone_size: -
cdr3_aa: CATSRAPLAGTHNEQFF; cdr3_nt: TGTGCCACCAGCAGAGCCCCTCTAGCGGGGACACACAATGAGCAGTTCTTC; v_call: TRBV15; d_call: TRBD2; j_call: TRBJ2-1; clone_size: -
cdr3_aa: CASSLLAGISYEQYF; cdr3_nt: TGTGCCAGCAGCTTACTCGCGGGGATCTCCTACGAGCAGTACTTC; v_call: TRBV11-2; d_call: -; j_call: TRBJ2-7; clone_size: -
cdr3_aa: CASSPLTGGGGYTF; cdr3_nt: TGTGCCAGCAGTCCATTAACAGGGGGAGGTGGCTACACCTTC; v_call: TRBV28; d_call: TRBD1; j_call: TRBJ1-2; clone_size: once
cdr3_aa: CASSRGRGSYNEQFF; cdr3_nt: TGTGCCAGCAGCCGGGGGCGGGGGTCCTACAATGAGCAGTTCTTC; v_call: TRBV7-2; d_call: -; j_call: TRBJ2-1; clone_size: few
cdr3_aa: CSASGAAYEQYF; cdr3_nt: TGCAGCGCCTCCGGAGCGGCCTACGAGCAGTACTTC; v_call: TRBV29-1; d_call: -; j_call: TRBJ2-7; clone_size: few